This T cell receptor (beta chain) derives from a study of shared clonotypes between healthy human individuals. The CDR3 consists of 11 residues. Germline-derived CDR1 and CDR2 are MDHEN and SYDVKM. Trimming left V 6 bases short and J 12 bases short, with 15 bases between. TCRdb's copy holds only in-frame clones and misses some; the assay was immunoSEQ multiplex PCR. This sample carries approximately 1.5 million clones, 98% of them seen once, and the ten largest clones take about 0.42%. CD45RA-negative memory and CD45RA+ naive subsets were split from the CD4+ cells. The sequencing input was naive CD4+ T cells sorted from blood. Subset of the sample: CD45RA+ positively selected. The chain employs TRBV28 and TRBJ2-7, with D unclear. This receptor was taken from a man younger than 40 in good health. DNA of the CDR3: TGTGCCAGCAGCTCCGACTTAGCAAGGTACTTC. Protein product: CASSSDLARYF.